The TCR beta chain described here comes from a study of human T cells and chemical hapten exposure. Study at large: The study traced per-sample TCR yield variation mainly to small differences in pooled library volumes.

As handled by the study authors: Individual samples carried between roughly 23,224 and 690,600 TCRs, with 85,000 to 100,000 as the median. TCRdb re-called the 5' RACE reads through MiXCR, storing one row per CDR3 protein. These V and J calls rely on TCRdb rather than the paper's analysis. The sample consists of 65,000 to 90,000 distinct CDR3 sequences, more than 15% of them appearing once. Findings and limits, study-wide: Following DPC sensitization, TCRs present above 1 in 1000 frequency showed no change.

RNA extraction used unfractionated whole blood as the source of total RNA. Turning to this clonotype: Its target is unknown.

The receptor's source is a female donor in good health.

The DNA of the CDR3 is TGCAGTACGCTAGTAGGGAATAATTCACCCCTCCACTTT. Its protein is CSTLVGNNSPLHF. The chain links TRBV20-1 to TRBJ1-6; no clear D. Germline V CDR1 and CDR2: DFQATT, SNEGSKA (reference sequence). V lost 8 bases and J lost 5, with 13 bases in between. There are 13 residues in the CDR3.